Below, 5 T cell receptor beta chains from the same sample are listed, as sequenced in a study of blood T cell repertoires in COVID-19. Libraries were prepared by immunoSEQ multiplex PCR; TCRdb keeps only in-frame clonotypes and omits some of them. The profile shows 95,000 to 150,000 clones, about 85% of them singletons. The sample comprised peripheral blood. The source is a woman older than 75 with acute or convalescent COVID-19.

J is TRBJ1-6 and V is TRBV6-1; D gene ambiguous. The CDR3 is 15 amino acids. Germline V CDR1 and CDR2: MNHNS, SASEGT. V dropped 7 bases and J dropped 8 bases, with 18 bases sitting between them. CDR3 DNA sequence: TGTGCCAGCACCGCCAACCCAGGATTTGATTCACCCCTCCACTTT. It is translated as CASTANPGFDSPLHF.

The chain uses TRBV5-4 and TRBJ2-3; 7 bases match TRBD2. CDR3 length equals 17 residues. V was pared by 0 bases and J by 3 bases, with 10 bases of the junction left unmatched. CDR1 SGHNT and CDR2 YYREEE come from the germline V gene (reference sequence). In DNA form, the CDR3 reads TGTGCCAGCAGCTTGGTTCTGGCGGGGGATTTTACAGATACGCAGTATTTT. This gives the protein CASSLVLAGDFTDTQYF.

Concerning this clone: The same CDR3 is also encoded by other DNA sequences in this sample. The CDR3 region has the DNA TGCGCCAGCAGCTTGGGACTCAACACAGATACGCAGTATTTT. Protein product: CASSLGLNTDTQYF. J is TRBJ2-3 and V is TRBV5-1, with D uncertain. This CDR3 comprises 14 residues. Germline assignment: CDR1 SGHRS and CDR2 YFSETQ. Trimming left V 0 bases short and J 2 bases short, with 7 bases between.

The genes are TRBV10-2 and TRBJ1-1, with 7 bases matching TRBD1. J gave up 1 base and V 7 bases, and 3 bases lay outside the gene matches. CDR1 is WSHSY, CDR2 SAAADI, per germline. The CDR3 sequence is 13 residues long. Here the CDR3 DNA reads TGCGCCAGCAAGGACAGGTCGAACACTGAAGCTTTCTTT. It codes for CASKDRSNTEAFF.

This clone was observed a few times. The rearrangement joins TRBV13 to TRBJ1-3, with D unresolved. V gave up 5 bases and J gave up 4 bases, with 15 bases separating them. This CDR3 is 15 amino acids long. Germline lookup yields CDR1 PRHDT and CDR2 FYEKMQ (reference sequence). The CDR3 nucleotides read TGTGCCAGCAGCCCGCCGCCGGTCTGGGGAAACACCATATATTTT. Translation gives CASSPPPVWGNTIYF.